This T cell receptor beta chain is drawn from a study of response to subunit inactivated influenza vaccine. TCRdb reprocessed the RT-PCR reads with MiXCR, giving one entry per CDR3 protein. The profile shows under 550,000 distinct CDR3 sequences, about 7.6% of them singletons. This clonotype has a handful of counts. Its antigen is unidentified. Study results and limitations: Each seasonal influenza vaccination, the authors suggested, recruits few new T cells.

V was shortened by 6 bases and J by 5 bases, with 31 bases between the two germline ends. The CDR3 length is 20 residues. The J gene is TRBJ2-2, the V gene TRBV12-3 or TRBV12-4; D is perhaps TRBD2 (6 bases). The clonotype comes from a man aged 45-69 years who received an inactivated influenza vaccine. The input for sequencing was PBMCs from blood, taken less than 30 months after vaccination. The CDR3 DNA follows: TGTGCCAGCAGAACAAACCACGGGTTTTTCGGCTGGGGGGATACCGGGGAGCTGTTTTTT. Translated: CASRTNHGFFGWGDTGELFF.